One sample yielded the 23 T cell receptor beta chains listed below, sequenced in a study of identical twins. One entry per CDR3 protein results from TCRdb running MiXCR on the 5' RACE reads. This repertoire shows a few hundred thousand distinct CDR3 sequences, about 10% found once; its top ten account for 10%. Sequences were obtained from memory T cells sorted from blood. The receptors were sampled from a middle-aged man in good health.

This clonotype has just a few counts. The chain links TRBV5-1 to TRBJ2-5; tentative D call: TRBD1 (6 bases). Germline V gene data show CDR1 as SGHRS and CDR2 as YFSETQ. The CDR3 is 17 residues long. Between the trimmed V and J ends, which lost 1 base and 5 bases, there was a span of 21 bases. In DNA, the CDR3 is TGCGCCAGCAGCTTGACGGGGACAAAAGGGGCATCGGAGACCCAGTACTTC. Residues: CASSLTGTKGASETQYF.

The rearrangement links TRBV29-1 to TRBJ1-3, with D possibly being TRBD1 (6 bases). The CDR3 runs to 16 residues. Germline lookup yields CDR1 SQVTM and CDR2 ANQGSEA. Between the trimmed V and J ends, which lost 6 bases and 0 bases, there was a span of 18 bases. The CDR3 nucleotides read TGCAGCGTCAAGTGGGGACATCTTAACTCTGGAAACACCATATATTTT. Residues: CSVKWGHLNSGNTIYF.

This clonotype was recorded a few times. V and J are TRBV28 and TRBJ1-4; possible D gene TRBD1, 5 bases. CDR3 size: 14 residues. Germline CDR1 MDHEN, CDR2 SYDVKM. V shed 6 bases and J shed 3 bases, with 11 bases lying between them. CDR3 DNA sequence: TGTGCCAGCAGGGAGCAGGGCCCTAATGAAAAACTGTTTTTT. Amino acid sequence: CASREQGPNEKLFF.

This clonotype was observed at least ten times. The V gene is TRBV12-3 or TRBV12-4, the J gene TRBJ2-1; D is perhaps TRBD2 (6 bases). CDR3 length: 15 amino acids. Trimming removed 5 bases from V and 2 bases from J, with 13 bases in between. CDR3 region: CASSLGGGPYNEQFF. The CDR3 region has the DNA TGTGCCAGCAGTCTCGGGGGTGGGCCCTACAATGAGCAGTTCTTC.

This clonotype was found many times. The chain employs TRBV4-2 and TRBJ1-1, with 8 positions matching TRBD1. The CDR3 totals 13 residues. Germline V gene lookup returns CDR1 LGHNA and CDR2 YNFKEQ. V dropped 0 bases and J dropped 10; count of bases not matched to a gene: 4. The CDR3 DNA reads as TGTGCCAGCAGCCAAGAGCGGACAGGGAGAGCTTTCTTT. This sequence encodes CASSQERTGRAFF.

A note on this clonotype: The CDR3 carries no conserved terminal phenylalanine or tryptophan, so it likely arises from a read error. This rearrangement joins TRBV4-3 to TRBJ1-4, with 7 bases lining up with TRBD1. V dropped 4 bases and J dropped 8; count of bases not matched to a gene: 10. Germline V gives CDR1 LGHNA, CDR2 YSLEER. The length of the CDR3 is 15 residues. CDR3 in DNA: TGCGCCAGCAGCCCGCGCCGAGACAGGGAGGAAAAACTGTTTCTT. It translates to CASSPRRDREEKLFL.

This clonotype was counted many times. The V gene is TRBV20-1, the J gene TRBJ1-3; D not resolved. Trimming shortened V by 1 base and J by 2 bases, and 12 bases separated the two germline ends. Looked up from germline, CDR1 is DFQATT and CDR2 is SNEGSKA (reference sequence). The CDR3 covers 15 residues. The CDR3 DNA is TGCAGTGCTAGAGCCGGTGTTTCCCCTGGAAACACCATATATTTT. Protein sequence: CSARAGVSPGNTIYF.

This clonotype was detected ten times or more. J is TRBJ1-5 and V is TRBV18; D remains unclear. The CDR3 is 13 residues long. Trimming removed 4 bases from V and 1 base from J, with 5 bases in between. Germline-derived CDR1 and CDR2 are KGHSH and LQKENI. The CDR3 sequence: CASSLKSNQPQHF. The CDR3 bases are TGTGCCAGCTCACTCAAAAGCAATCAGCCCCAGCATTTT.

In regard to this clonotype: Being one base from a much bigger clone, this may be a read error. The rearrangement links TRBV7-3 to TRBJ2-3; 9 bases agree with TRBD2. The CDR3 totals 15 residues. CDR1 and CDR2 (germline): SGHTA, FQGTGA. Written as DNA, the CDR3 is TGTGCCAGCAGCTCTTTAGCGGGAGTGGCAGATACGCGGTATTTT. This gives the protein CASSSLAGVADTRYF.

This clonotype was detected many times. CDR3 nucleotides: TGTGCCAGCAGCCCAAATCTACCTGGAAACACCATATATTTT. It encodes CASSPNLPGNTIYF. This rearrangement joins TRBV7-2 to TRBJ1-3; D is unclear. CDR3 length: 14 amino acids. The germline V gene encodes CDR1 SGHTA and CDR2 FQGNSA. V lost 5 bases, J lost 2 bases, and 10 bases lay in between.

The chain carries TRBV11-2 and TRBJ2-2, with TRBD2 as a possible D gene (5 bases). The CDR3 has 17 residues. Germline V gives CDR1 SGHAT, CDR2 FQNNGV. V dropped 0 bases and J dropped 5 bases, with 16 bases sitting between them. The CDR3 nucleotides are TGTGCCAGCAGCTTAGATACTAGAATCCTCCTTACCGGGGAGCTGTTTTTT. It specifies CASSLDTRILLTGELFF.

There are many counts of this clonotype. V is TRBV12-3 or TRBV12-4 and J is TRBJ1-3, with D hard to call. V lost 6 bases, J lost 0 bases, and 9 bases lay in between. CDR3 length equals 14 residues. The DNA of the CDR3 is TGTGCCAGCAGGGAAGATAACTCTGGAAACACCATATATTTT. Protein: CASREDNSGNTIYF.

This clonotype was counted at least ten times. The chain uses TRBV4-2 and TRBJ2-3; 11 bases align to TRBD2. This CDR3 is 18 amino acids long. V lost 1 base, J lost 5 bases, and 11 bases stayed unmatched. From germline, CDR1 is LGHNA and CDR2 YNFKEQ. CDR3 coding DNA: TGTGCCAGCAGCCAAGCCCATGGTAGCGGGGGGGCCGGAGATACGCAGTATTTT. Translating it yields CASSQAHGSGGAGDTQYF.

In its sample, this clonotype was seen many times. CDR3 amino acids: CASSQEGGGRTGELFF. CDR3 nucleotide sequence: TGTGCCAGCAGCCAAGAAGGGGGGGGGCGAACCGGGGAGCTGTTTTTT. The genes are TRBV3-1 and TRBJ2-2; TRBD2 is a possible D gene (7 bases). Trimming pared 0 bases from V and 5 bases from J, leaving 13 bases between. CDR3 length: 16 residues. Germline values: CDR1 LGHDT, CDR2 YNNKEL (reference sequence).

In its sample, this clonotype was seen many times. J is TRBJ2-3 and V is TRBV5-1; tentative D call: TRBD1 (6 bases). The germline gives CDR1 SGHRS, CDR2 YFSETQ. V was cut by 4 bases and J by 4 bases, with 19 bases left in between. CDR3 length: 16 amino acids. The CDR3 region is CASSANRAAGADTQYF. CDR3 DNA sequence: TGCGCCAGCAGCGCAAACAGGGCGGCCGGGGCAGATACGCAGTATTTT.

On this clonotype: The junction departs from germline at one end; a sequencing error may be responsible. V usage is TRBV20-1 and J usage is TRBJ2-7; the D is unclear. CDR3 size: 14 residues. Germline CDR1 reads DFQATT; CDR2 reads SNEGSKA (reference sequence). Here the CDR3 reads CSARDRTVAYEQYF. The CDR3 DNA is TGCAGTGCCAGAGACCGAACAGTAGCCTACGAGCAGTACTTC.

This clonotype has just a few counts. The J gene is TRBJ2-3, the V gene TRBV5-5; D may be TRBD1 or TRBD2 (5 bases each). CDR3 size: 15 residues. V shed 4 bases and J shed 3 bases, with 15 bases lying between them. Germline values: CDR1 SGHKS, CDR2 YYEKEE (reference sequence). The CDR3 DNA follows: TGTGCCAGCAGCCCCGGGACGCCACGGACAGATACGCAGTATTTT. Its translation: CASSPGTPRTDTQYF.

This clonotype was detected a few times. The chain uses TRBV7-2 and TRBJ2-2; D is ambiguous. CDR3 length equals 14 residues. Trimming pared 2 bases from V and 1 base from J, leaving 5 bases between. Germline V gives CDR1 SGHTA, CDR2 FQGNSA. The CDR3 region has the DNA TGTGCCAGCAGCTTAAGGTGGAACACCGGGGAGCTGTTTTTT. This gives the protein CASSLRWNTGELFF.

The chain couples TRBV5-8 to TRBJ2-7; D gene ambiguous. The V and J ends lost 4 bases and 2 bases respectively, with 13 bases between them. This CDR3 region has 14 residues. CDR1 and CDR2 from the germline V gene are SGHTS and YDEGEE. The CDR3 here is CASSPIPLPYEQYF. CDR3 nucleotide sequence: TGTGCCAGCAGCCCCATCCCGCTACCCTACGAGCAGTACTTC. The full variable domain, rest sourced from reference TRBV5-8 and TRBJ2-7, is EAGVTQSPTHLIKTRGQQATLRCSPISGHTSVYWYQQALGLGLQFLLWYDEGEERNRGNFPPRFSGRQFPNYSSELNVNALELEDSALYLCASSPIPLPYEQYFGPGTRLTVT.

The V call is TRBV5-1, the J call TRBJ2-5; a weak D match, TRBD1 (5 bases). CDR3 size: 15 residues. Trimming pared 0 bases from V and 3 bases from J, leaving 12 bases between. Germline loops: CDR1 SGHRS, CDR2 YFSETQ. The CDR3 loop reads CASSLGFAREETQYF. The CDR3, as DNA: TGCGCCAGCAGCTTGGGCTTCGCCAGGGAAGAGACCCAGTACTTC.

This clonotype was picked up many times. In DNA, the CDR3 is TGTGCCAGCAGCTTAGCGACCACTCCCGAGCAGTACTTC. Its translation: CASSLATTPEQYF. The chain couples TRBV11-2 to TRBJ2-7, with no clear D. The CDR3 sequence is 13 residues long. Trimming pared 1 base from V and 6 bases from J, leaving 10 bases between. Germline values: CDR1 SGHAT, CDR2 FQNNGV.

This clonotype came up a few times. This chain links TRBV29-1 with TRBJ2-7; 11 nucleotides align to TRBD2. Germline CDR1 and CDR2: SQVTM and ANQGSEA. The CDR3 has 15 amino acids. V shed 4 bases, J shed 2 bases, and the junction held 7 bases outside the gene matches. The CDR3 DNA reads TGCAGCGTTGGTGGGACTAGCGGACGAACCTACGAGCAGTACTTC. This encodes CSVGGTSGRTYEQYF.

The chain is built from TRBV20-1 and TRBJ1-2, with D unclear. V lost 3 bases, J lost 8 bases, and 16 bases lay in between. The CDR3 consists of 13 residues. Looked up from germline, CDR1 is DFQATT and CDR2 is SNEGSKA (reference sequence). This chain's CDR3 is CSASVLLDGGYTF. In DNA form, the CDR3 reads TGCAGTGCTAGTGTTCTTCTTGATGGGGGCTACACCTTC.